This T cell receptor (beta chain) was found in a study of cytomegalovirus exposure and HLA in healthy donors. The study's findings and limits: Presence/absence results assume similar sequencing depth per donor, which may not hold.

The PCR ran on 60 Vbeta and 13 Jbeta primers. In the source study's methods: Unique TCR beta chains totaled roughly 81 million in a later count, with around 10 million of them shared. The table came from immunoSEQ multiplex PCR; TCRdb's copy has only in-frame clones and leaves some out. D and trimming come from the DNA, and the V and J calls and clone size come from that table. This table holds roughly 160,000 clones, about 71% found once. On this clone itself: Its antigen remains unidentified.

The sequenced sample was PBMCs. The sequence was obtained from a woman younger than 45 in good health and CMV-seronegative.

The CDR3 is CASSPSPGQNSPLHF. The CDR3 coding sequence is TGTGCCAGCAGCCCATCCCCGGGACAGAATTCACCCCTCCACTTT. The chain employs TRBV7-6 and TRBJ1-6; TRBD1 agrees at 7 bases. The CDR3 runs 15 residues. The germline V gene has CDR1 SGHVS and CDR2 FNYEAQ. Losses at the gene ends were 5 bases for V and 7 bases for J; bases not matched to a gene: 8.